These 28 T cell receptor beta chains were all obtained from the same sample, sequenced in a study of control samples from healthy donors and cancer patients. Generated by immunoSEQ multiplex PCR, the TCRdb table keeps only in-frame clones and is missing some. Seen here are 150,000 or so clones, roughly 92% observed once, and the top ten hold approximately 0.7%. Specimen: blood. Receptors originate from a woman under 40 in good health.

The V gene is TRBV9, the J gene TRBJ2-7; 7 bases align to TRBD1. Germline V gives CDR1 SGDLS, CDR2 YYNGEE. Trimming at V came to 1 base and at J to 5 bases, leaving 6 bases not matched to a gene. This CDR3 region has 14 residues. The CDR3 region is CASSVSGGANEQYF. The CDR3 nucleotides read TGTGCCAGCAGCGTATCAGGGGGTGCGAACGAGCAGTACTTC.

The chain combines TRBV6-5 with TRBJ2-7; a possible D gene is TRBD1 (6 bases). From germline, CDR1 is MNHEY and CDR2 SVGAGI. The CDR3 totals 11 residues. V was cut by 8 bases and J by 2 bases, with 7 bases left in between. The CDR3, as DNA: TGTGCCAGCGGACAGCCCTACGAGCAGTACTTC. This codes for CASGQPYEQYF.

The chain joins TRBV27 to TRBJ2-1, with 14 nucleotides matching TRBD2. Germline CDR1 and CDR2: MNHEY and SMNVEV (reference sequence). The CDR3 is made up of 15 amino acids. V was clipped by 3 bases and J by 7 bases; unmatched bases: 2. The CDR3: CASSFGTSGSNEQFF. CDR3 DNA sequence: TGTGCCAGCAGTTTTGGGACTAGCGGGAGTAATGAGCAGTTCTTC.

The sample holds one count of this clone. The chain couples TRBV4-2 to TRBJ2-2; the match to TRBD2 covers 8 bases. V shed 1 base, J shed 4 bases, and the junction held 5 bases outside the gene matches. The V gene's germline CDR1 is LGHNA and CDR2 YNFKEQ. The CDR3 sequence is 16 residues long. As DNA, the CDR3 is TGTGCCAGCAGCCAAGTACTAGCGGAACTCACCGGGGAGCTGTTTTTT. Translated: CASSQVLAELTGELFF.

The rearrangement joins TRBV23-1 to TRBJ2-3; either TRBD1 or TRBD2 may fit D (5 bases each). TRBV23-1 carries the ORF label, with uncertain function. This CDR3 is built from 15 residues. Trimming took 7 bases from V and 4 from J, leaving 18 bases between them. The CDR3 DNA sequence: TGCGCCAGCACCCCCCCTGGGGGAGTTCCAGATACGCAGTATTTT. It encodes CASTPPGGVPDTQYF.

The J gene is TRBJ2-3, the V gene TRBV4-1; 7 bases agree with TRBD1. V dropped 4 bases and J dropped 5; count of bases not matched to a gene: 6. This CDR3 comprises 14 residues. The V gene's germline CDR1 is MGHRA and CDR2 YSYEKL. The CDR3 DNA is TGCGCCAGCAGCCCGGGGACAGCCGTAGATACGCAGTATTTT. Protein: CASSPGTAVDTQYF.

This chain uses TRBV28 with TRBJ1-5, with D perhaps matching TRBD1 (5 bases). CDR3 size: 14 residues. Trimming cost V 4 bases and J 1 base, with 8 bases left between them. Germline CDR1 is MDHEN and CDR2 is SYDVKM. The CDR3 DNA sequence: TGTGCCAGCAGTTATTGGGACAGCAATCAGCCCCAGCATTTT. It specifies CASSYWDSNQPQHF. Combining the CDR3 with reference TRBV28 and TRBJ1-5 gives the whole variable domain DVKVTQSSRYLVKRTGEKVFLECVQDMDHENMFWYRQDPGLGLRLIYFSYDVKMKEKGDIPEGYSVSREKKERFSLILESASTNQTSMYLCASSYWDSNQPQHFGDGTRLSIL.

CDR3 in amino acids: CASSLALAGGEQFF. In DNA, the CDR3 is TGTGCCAGCAGCTTAGCGCTAGCGGGAGGTGAGCAGTTCTTC. The chain uses TRBV7-9 and TRBJ2-1; the match to TRBD2 covers 11 bases. This CDR3 comprises 14 residues. With 0 bases clipped from V and 9 bases from J, the junction kept 1 base outside the gene matches. Germline lookup yields CDR1 SEHNR and CDR2 FQNEAQ (reference sequence).

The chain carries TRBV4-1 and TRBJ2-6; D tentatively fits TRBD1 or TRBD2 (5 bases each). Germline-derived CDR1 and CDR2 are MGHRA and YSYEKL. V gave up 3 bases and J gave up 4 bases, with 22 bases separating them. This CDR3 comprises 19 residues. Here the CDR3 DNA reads TGCGCCAGCAGCCATCACCGGGACCCGGGAACTTCGGGGGCCAACGTCCTGACTTTC. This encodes CASSHHRDPGTSGANVLTF.

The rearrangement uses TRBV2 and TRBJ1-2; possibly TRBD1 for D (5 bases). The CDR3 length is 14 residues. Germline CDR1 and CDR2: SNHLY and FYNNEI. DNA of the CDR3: TGTGCGCCAGCGGGCCGGGAAAGGGGCTATGGCTACACCTTC. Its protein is CAPAGRERGYGYTF.

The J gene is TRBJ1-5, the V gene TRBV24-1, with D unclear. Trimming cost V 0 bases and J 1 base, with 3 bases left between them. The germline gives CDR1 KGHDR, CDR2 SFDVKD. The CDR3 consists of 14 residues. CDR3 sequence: CATSDLTSNQPQHF. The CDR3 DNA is TGTGCCACCAGTGATTTGACAAGCAATCAGCCCCAGCATTTT.

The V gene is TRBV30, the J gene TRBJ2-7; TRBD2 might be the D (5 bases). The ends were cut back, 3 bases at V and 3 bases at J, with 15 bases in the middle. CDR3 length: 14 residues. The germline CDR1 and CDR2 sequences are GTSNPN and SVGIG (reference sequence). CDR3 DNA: TGTGCCTGGAGGGTTGCCGGGAATCGCTACGAGCAGTACTTC. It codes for CAWRVAGNRYEQYF.

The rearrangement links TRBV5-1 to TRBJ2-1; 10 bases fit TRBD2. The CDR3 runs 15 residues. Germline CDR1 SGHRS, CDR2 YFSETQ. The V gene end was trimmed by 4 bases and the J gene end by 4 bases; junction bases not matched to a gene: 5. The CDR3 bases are TGCGCCAGCAGCCTTCGGACTAGCGGATACAATGAGCAGTTCTTC. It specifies CASSLRTSGYNEQFF. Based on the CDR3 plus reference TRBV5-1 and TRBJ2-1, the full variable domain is KAGVTQTPRYLIKTRGQQVTLSCSPISGHRSVSWYQQTPGQGLQFLFEYFSETQRNKGNFPGRFSGRQFSNSRSEMNVSTLELGDSALYLCASSLRTSGYNEQFFGPGTRLTVL.

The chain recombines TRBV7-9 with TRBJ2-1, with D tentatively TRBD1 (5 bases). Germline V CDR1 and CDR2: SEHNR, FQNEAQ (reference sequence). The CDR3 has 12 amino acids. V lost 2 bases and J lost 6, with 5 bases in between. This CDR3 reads CASSLRGNEQFF. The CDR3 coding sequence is TGTGCCAGCAGCTTAAGGGGCAATGAGCAGTTCTTC.

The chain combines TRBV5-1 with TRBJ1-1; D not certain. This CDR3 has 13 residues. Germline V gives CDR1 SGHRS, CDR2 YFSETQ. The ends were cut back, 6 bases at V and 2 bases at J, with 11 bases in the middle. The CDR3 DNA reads TGCGCCAGCAAAAGCGGAAGCAACACTGAAGCTTTCTTT. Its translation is CASKSGSNTEAFF.

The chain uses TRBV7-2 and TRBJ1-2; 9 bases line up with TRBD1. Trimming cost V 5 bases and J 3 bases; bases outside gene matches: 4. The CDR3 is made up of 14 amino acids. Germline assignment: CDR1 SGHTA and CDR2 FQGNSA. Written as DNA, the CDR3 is TGTGCCAGCAGCGTACAGGGGGCCTACTATGGCTACACCTTC. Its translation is CASSVQGAYYGYTF.

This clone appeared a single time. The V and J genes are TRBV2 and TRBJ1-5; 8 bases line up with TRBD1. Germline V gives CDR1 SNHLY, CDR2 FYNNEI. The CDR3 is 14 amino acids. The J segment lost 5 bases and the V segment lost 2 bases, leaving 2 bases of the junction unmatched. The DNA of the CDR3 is TGTGCCAGCAGTGAAAACAGGGGGGATCAGCCCCAGCATTTT. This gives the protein CASSENRGDQPQHF.

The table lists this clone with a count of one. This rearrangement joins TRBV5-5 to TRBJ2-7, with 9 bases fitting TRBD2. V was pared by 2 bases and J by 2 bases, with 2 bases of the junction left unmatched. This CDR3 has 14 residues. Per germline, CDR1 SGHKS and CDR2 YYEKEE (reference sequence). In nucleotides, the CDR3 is TGTGCCAGCAGCTTTGCGGGAGGGCCCTACGAGCAGTACTTC. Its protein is CASSFAGGPYEQYF.

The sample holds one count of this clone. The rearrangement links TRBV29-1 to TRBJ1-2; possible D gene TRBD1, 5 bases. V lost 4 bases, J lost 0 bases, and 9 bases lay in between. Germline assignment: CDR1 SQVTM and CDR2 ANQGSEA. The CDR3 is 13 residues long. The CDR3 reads CSVGTPTNYGYTF. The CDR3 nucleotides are TGCAGCGTTGGGACACCCACTAACTATGGCTACACCTTC.

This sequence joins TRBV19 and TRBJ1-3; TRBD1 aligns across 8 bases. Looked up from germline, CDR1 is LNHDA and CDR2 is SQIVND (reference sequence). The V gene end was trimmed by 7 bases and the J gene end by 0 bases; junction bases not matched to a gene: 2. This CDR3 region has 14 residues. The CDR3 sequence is CASTTGGSGNTIYF. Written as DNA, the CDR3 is TGTGCCAGTACCACAGGGGGCTCTGGAAACACCATATATTTT.

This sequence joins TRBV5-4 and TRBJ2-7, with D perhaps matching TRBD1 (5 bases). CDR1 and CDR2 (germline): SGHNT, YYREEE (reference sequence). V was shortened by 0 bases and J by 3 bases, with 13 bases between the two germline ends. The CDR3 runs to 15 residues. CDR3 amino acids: CASSLAAGRHYEQYF. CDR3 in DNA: TGTGCCAGCAGCTTGGCGGCAGGGCGACACTACGAGCAGTACTTC.

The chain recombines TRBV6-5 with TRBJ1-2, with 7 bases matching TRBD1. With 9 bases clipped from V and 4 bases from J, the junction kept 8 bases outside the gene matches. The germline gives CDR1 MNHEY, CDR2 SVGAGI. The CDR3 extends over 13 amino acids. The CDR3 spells CASQRDSSYGYTF. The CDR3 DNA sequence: TGTGCCAGTCAACGGGACAGCAGCTATGGCTACACCTTC.

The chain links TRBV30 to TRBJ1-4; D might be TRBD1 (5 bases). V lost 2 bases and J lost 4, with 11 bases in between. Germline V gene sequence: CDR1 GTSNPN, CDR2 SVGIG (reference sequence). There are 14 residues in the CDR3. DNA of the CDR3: TGTGCCTGGAGTCTCTCAGGGATTAATGAAAAACTGTTTTTT. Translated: CAWSLSGINEKLFF.

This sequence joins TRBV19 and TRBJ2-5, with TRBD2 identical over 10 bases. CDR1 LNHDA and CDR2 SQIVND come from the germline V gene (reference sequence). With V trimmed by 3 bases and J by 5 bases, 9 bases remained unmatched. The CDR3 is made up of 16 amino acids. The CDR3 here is CASSIGGLAGVETQYF. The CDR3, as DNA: TGTGCCAGTAGTATTGGCGGCCTAGCGGGAGTGGAGACCCAGTACTTC.

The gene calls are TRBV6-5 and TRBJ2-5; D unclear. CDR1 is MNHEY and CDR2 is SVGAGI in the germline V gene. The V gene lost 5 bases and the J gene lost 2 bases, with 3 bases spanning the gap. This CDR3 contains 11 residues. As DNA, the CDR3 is TGTGCCAGCAGTCCACAAGAGACCCAGTACTTC. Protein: CASSPQETQYF.

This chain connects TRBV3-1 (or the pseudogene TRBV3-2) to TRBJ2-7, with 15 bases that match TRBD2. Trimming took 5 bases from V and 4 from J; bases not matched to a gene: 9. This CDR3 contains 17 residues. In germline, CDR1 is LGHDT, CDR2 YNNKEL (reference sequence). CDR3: CASSFGLAGGATYEQYF. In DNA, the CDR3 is TGTGCCAGCAGCTTTGGACTAGCGGGAGGGGCTACGTACGAGCAGTACTTC.

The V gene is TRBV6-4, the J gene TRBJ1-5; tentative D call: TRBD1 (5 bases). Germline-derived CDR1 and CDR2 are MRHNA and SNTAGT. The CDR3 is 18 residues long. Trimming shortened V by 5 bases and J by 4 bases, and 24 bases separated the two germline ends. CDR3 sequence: CASSRREYRKLANQPQHF. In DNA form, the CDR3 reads TGTGCCAGCAGTCGTAGAGAGTACAGGAAATTAGCAAATCAGCCCCAGCATTTT.

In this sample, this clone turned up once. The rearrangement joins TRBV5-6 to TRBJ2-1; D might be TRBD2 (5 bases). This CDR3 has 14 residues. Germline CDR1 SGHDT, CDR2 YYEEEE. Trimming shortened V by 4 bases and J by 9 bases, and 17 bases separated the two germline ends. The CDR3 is CASSRSYGGFEQFF. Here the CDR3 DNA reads TGTGCCAGCAGCCGTAGCTACGGAGGTTTTGAGCAGTTCTTC.